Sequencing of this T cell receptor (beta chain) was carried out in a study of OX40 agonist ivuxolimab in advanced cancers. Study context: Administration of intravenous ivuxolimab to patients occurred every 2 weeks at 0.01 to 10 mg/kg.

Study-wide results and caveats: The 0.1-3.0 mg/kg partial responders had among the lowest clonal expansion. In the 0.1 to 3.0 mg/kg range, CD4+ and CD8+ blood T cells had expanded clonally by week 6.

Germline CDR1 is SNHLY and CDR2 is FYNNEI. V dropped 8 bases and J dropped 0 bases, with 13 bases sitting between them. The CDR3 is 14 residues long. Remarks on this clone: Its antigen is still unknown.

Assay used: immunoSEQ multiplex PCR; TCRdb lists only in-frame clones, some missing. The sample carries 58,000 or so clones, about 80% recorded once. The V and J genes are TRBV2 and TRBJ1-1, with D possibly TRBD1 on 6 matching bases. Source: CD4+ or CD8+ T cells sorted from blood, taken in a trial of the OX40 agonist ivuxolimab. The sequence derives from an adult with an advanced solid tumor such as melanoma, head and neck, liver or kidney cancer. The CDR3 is CASRYQGMNTEAFF. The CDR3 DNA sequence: TGTGCCAGCCGGTATCAGGGGATGAACACTGAAGCTTTCTTT.